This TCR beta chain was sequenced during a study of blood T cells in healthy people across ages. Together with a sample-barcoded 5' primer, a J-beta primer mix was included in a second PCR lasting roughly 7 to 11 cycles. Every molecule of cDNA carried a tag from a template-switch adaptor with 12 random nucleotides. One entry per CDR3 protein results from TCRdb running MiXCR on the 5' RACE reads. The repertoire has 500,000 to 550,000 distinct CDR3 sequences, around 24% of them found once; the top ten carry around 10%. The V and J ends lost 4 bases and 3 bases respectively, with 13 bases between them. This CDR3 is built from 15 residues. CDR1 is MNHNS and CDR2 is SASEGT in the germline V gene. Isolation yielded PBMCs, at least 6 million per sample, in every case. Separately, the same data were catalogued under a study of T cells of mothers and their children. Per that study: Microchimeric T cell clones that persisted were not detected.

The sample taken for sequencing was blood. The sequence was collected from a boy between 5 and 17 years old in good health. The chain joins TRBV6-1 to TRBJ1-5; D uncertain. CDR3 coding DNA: TGTGCCAGCAGTGTCTGGGCCCAGGACAATCAGCCCCAGCATTTT. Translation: CASSVWAQDNQPQHF.